The clone carrying this T cell receptor beta chain was recorded a few times. As the library was built, unique molecular identifiers were attached to individual cDNA molecules. In TCRdb, the RACE reads were re-called with MiXCR into one record per CDR3 protein. The sample shows about 180,000 distinct CDR3 sequences, approximately 31% of them seen only once. V lost 7 bases, J lost 4 bases, and 8 bases stayed unmatched. Germline V gene lookup returns CDR1 SGHRS and CDR2 YFSETQ. The CDR3 loop spans 16 amino acids. The sample originates from a study of human T cells and chemical hapten exposure. Study context: The study enrolled mostly female patients with alopecia areata, totalis or universalis.

The sample's time point: pre-sensitization, week 0. Indicated treatment: therapeutic diphenylcyclopropenone sensitization with weekly scalp DPC. This receptor was taken from a woman aged 30 to 39 with alopecia areata. Some clones in this sample may be carry-over from other donors' samples. The sample was whole blood, taken in connection with sensitization to the hapten diphenylcyclopropenone (DPC). The rearrangement joins TRBV5-1 to TRBJ2-2, with 12 bases aligning to TRBD1. The CDR3 DNA sequence: TGCGCCAGCCGACCGGGACAGGGGGCTGCCACCGGGGAGCTGTTTTTT. It codes for CASRPGQGAATGELFF.